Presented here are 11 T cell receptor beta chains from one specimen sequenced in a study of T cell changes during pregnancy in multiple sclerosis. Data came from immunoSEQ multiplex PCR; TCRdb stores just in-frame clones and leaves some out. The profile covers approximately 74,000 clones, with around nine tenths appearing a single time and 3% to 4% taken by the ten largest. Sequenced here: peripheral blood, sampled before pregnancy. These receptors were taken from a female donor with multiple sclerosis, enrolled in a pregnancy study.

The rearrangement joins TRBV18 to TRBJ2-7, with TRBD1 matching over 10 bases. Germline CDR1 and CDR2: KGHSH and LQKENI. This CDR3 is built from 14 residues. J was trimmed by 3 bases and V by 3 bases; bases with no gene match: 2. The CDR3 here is CASSPRDRGYEQYF. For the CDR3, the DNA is TGTGCCAGCTCACCCCGGGACAGGGGCTACGAGCAGTACTTC.

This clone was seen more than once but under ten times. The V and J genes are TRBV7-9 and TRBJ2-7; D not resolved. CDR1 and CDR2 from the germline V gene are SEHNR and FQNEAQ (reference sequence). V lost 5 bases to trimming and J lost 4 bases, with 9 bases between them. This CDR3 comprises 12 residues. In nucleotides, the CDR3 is TGTGCCAGCAGCCCAACAAGTTACGAGCAGTACTTC. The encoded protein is CASSPTSYEQYF. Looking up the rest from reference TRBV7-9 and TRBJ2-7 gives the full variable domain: DTGVSQNPRHKITKRGQNVTFRCDPISEHNRLYWYRQTLGQGPEFLTYFQNEAQLEKSRLLSDRFSAERPKGSFSTLEIQRTEQGDSAMYLCASSPTSYEQYFGPGTRLTVT.

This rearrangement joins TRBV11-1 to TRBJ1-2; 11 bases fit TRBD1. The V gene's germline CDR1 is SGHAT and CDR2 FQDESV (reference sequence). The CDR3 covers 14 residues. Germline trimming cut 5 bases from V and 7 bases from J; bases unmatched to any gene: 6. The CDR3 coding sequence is TGTGCCAGCAGCCCAGGACAGGGGGCGCCTGGCTACACCTTC. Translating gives CASSPGQGAPGYTF.

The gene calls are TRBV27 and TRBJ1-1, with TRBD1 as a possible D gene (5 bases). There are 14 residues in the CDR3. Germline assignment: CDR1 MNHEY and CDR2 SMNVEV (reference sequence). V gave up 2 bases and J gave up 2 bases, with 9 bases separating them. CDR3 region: CASSLRQLNTEAFF. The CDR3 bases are TGTGCCAGCAGTTTAAGACAGTTAAACACTGAAGCTTTCTTT.

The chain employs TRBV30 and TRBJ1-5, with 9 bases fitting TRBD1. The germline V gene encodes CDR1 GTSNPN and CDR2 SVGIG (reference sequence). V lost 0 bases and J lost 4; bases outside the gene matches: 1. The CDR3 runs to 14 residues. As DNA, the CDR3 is TGTGCCTGGAGTGTAGACAGGGGGAATCAGCCCCAGCATTTT. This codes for CAWSVDRGNQPQHF.

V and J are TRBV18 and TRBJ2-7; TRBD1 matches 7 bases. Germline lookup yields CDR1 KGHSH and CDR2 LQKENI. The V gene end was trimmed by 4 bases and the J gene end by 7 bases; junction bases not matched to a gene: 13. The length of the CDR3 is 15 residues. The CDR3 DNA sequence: TGTGCCAGCTCACAACCGGGACAGCCTAAAGGGGAGCAGTACTTC. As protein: CASSQPGQPKGEQYF.

CDR3 nucleotide sequence: TGTGCCAGCAGCGTAGCCGAGGGATATGGCTACACCTTC. It specifies CASSVAEGYGYTF. This chain connects TRBV9 to TRBJ1-2; D gene uncertain. The germline V and J ends were trimmed by 0 bases and 5 bases, with 8 bases remaining between them. Germline V CDR1 and CDR2: SGDLS, YYNGEE. The CDR3 has 13 residues.

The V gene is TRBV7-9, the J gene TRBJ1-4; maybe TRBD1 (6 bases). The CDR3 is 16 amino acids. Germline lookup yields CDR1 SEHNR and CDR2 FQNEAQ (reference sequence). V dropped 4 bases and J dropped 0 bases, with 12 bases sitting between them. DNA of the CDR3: TGTGCCAGCAGCTCCGTAGGGGGGGCAACTAATGAAAAACTGTTTTTT. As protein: CASSSVGGATNEKLFF.

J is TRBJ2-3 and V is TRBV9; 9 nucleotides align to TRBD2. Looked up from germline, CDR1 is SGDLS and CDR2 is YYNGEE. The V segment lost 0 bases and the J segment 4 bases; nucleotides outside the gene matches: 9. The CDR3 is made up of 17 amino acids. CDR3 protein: CASSVGLGLARSDTQYF. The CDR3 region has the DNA TGTGCCAGCAGCGTAGGGCTGGGACTAGCTCGGTCAGATACGCAGTATTTT.

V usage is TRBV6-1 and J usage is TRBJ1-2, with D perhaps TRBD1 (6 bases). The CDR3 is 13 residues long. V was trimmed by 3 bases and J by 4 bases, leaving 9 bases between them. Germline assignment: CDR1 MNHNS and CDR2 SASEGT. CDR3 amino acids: CASSDYRAYGYTF. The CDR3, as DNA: TGTGCCAGCAGTGATTACAGGGCCTATGGCTACACCTTC.

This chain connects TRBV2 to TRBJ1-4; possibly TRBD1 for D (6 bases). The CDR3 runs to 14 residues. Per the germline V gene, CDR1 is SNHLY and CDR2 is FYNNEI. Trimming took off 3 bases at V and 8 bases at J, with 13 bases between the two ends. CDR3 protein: CASSDPGGDEKLFF. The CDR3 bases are TGTGCCAGCAGTGATCCGGGGGGCGACGAAAAACTGTTTTTT.